This T cell receptor beta chain was identified during a study of identical twins. TCRdb itself ran the 5' RACE reads through MiXCR, one entry per CDR3 protein. The sample consists of about 690,000 distinct CDR3 sequences, roughly 6% of them appearing once. Findings and caveats of the study: Models underestimated how often monozygotic twins shared out-of-frame TCR alpha. Beta out-of-frame sequences showed weaker excess twin sharing. High-abundance cord blood beta clonotypes had fewer insertions; memory repertoires showed none.

This clonotype occurred many times. No antigen is known for it. V dropped 4 bases and J dropped 0 bases, with 16 bases sitting between them. This CDR3 region has 18 residues. The sequenced sample consisted of naive T cells sorted from blood. The V call is TRBV12-3 or TRBV12-4, the J call TRBJ2-6, with no clear D. The clonotype was recovered from a man in his late teens or twenties in good health. The CDR3: CASSSRWQTHSGANVLTF. The CDR3 DNA follows: TGTGCCAGCAGTTCCCGTTGGCAGACCCACTCTGGGGCCAACGTCCTGACTTTC.